This T cell receptor (beta chain) is from a study of blood T cells in healthy people across ages. Trimming removed 5 bases from V and 7 bases from J, with 9 bases in between. The CDR3 has 11 residues. Germline V gene sequence: CDR1 MNHEY, CDR2 SVGAGI. A second PCR, run for about 7 to 11 cycles, used a sample-barcoded 5' primer plus a J-beta primer mix. Using its own MiXCR run on the 5' RACE reads, TCRdb lists one record per CDR3 protein. This table has more than 1,000,000 distinct CDR3 sequences, roughly a quarter appearing once. The same sample was also studied in work on T cells of mothers and their children.

The receptor's source is a girl aged 2-10 years in good health. This chain joins TRBV6-5 and TRBJ2-7; possibly TRBD1 for D (6 bases). What was sequenced was blood. CDR3: CASSNREEQYF. The CDR3 coding sequence is TGTGCCAGCAGTAACAGGGAGGAGCAGTACTTC.